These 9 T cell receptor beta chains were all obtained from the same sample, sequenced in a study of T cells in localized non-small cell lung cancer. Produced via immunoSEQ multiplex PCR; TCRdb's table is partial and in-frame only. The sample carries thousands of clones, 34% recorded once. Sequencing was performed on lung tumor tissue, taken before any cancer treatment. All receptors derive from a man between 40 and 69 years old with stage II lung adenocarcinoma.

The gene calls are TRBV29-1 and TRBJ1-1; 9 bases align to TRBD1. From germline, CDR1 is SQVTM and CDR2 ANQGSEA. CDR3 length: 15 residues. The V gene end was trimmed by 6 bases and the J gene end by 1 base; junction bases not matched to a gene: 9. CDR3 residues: CSVVPGQGTNTEAFF. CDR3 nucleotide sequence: TGCAGCGTGGTCCCGGGACAGGGAACGAACACTGAAGCTTTCTTT.

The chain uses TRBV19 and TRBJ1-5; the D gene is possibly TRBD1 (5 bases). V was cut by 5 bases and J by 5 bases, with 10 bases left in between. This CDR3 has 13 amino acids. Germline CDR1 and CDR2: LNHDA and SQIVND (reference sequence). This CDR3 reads CASSPQGDQPQHF. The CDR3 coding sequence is TGTGCCAGTAGTCCGCAGGGCGATCAGCCCCAGCATTTT.

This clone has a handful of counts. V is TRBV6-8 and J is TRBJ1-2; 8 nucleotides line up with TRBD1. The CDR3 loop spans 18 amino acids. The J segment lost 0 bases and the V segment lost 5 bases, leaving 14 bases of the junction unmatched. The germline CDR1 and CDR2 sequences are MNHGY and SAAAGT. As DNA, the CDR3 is TGTGCCAGCAGTAGTAAAACGGACAGGGTATCAGCTAACTATGGCTACACCTTC. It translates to CASSSKTDRVSANYGYTF.

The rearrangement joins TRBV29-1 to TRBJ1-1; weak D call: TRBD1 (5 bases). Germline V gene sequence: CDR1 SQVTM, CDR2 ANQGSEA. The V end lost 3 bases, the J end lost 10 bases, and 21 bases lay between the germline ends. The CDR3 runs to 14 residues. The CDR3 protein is CSVEVVGEDVAAFF. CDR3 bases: TGCAGCGTTGAGGTCGTAGGGGAAGACGTTGCAGCTTTCTTT.

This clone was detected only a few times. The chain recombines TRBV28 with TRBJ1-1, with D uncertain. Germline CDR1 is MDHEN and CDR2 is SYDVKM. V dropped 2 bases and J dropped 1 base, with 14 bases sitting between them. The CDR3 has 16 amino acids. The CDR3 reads CASSLGPGNRNTEAFF. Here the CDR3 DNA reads TGTGCCAGCAGTTTAGGGCCGGGAAACAGGAACACTGAAGCTTTCTTT.

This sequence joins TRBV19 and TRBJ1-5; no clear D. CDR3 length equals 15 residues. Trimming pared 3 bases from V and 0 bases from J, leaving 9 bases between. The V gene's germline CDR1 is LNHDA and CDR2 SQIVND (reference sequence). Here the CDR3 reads CASSIMVNSNQPQHF. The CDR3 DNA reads TGTGCCAGTAGTATTATGGTGAATAGCAATCAGCCCCAGCATTTT.

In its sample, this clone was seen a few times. The CDR3 protein is CASSSYRGPTYEQYF. CDR3 coding DNA: TGTGCCAGCAGCTCATACAGGGGGCCAACCTACGAGCAGTACTTC. The rearrangement joins TRBV11-3 to TRBJ2-7; TRBD1 matches at 9 bases. CDR3 size: 15 residues. J lost 2 bases, V lost 4 bases, and 6 bases had no gene match. CDR1 and CDR2 from the germline V gene are SGHNT and YENEEA.

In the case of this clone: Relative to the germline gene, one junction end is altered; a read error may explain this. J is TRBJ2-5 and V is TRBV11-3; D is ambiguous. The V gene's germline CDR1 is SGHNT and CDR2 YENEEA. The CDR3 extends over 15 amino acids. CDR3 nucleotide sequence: TGTGCCAGCAGCAGCATAGAAGCCGGGCAAGAGATCCAGTACTTC. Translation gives CASSSIEAGQEIQYF. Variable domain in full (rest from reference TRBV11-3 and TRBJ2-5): EAGVVQSPRYKIIEKKQPVAFWCNPISGHNTLYWYLQNLGQGPELLIRYENEEAVDDSQLPKDRFSAERLKGVDSTLKIQPAELGDSAVYLCASSSIEAGQEIQYFGPGTRLLVL.

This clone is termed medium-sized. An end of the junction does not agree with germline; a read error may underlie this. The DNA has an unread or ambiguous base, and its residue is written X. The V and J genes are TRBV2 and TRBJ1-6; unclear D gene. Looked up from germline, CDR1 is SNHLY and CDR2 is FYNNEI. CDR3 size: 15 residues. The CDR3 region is CXSSEASGPHSPLHF. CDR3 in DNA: TGTGYCAGCAGTGAAGCCTCCGGGCCGCATTCACCCCTCCACTTT.